This entry describes one T cell receptor (beta chain). It was with a sample-barcoded 5' primer and a J-beta primer mix that a second PCR of roughly 6 to 12 cycles was run. Via MiXCR, TCRdb re-called the 5' RACE reads, giving one row per CDR3 protein. The sample yields some 1.5 million distinct CDR3 sequences, 28% seen once. The CDR3 is 14 amino acids. The junction had 5 bases not matched to a gene; V was cut back by 2 bases and J by 2 bases. CDR1 DFQATT and CDR2 SNEGSKA come from the germline V gene (reference sequence). The entry originates in a study of blood T cells in healthy people across ages. The source material was blood. The TCR sequence derives from a woman aged 25 to 45 in good health. The chain links TRBV20-1 to TRBJ2-7; 8 bases agree with TRBD1. CDR3: CSARLPGQAYEQYF. CDR3 nucleotides: TGCAGTGCTAGATTACCGGGACAGGCCTACGAGCAGTACTTC.